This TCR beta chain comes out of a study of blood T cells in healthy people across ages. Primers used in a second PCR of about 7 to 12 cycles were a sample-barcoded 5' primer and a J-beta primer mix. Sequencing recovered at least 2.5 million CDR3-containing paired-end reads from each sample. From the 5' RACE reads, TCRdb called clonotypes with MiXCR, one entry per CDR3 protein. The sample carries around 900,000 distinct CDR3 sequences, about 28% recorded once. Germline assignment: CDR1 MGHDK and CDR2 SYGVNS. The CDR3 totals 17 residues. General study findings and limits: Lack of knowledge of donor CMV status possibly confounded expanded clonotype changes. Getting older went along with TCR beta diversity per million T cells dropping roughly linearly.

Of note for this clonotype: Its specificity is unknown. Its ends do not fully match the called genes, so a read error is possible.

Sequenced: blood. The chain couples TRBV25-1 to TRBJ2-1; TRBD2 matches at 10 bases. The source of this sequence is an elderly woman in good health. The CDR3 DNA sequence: TGTGCCAGCGGGGACCAAGCGGGAGGGATCCCCTACAATGAACAGTTCTTC. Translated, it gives CASGDQAGGIPYNEQFF.